This T cell receptor beta chain was identified in a study of shared clonotypes between healthy human individuals. The assay was immunoSEQ multiplex PCR, and TCRdb's table has in-frame clones only and misses some. The sample gives about 2,500,000 clones, 90% to 95% of which show up once; roughly 0.14% is in the top ten. The sequence came from a man younger than 35 in good health. The specimen sequenced was naive CD4+ T cells sorted from blood. Subset given: CD45RA+ positively selected.

Here the CDR3 DNA reads TGTGCCAGCAGTTTGCTAGCGGGATCAAACTCCTACGAGCAGTACTTC. As protein: CASSLLAGSNSYEQYF. This chain joins TRBV27 and TRBJ2-7; 9 bases map to TRBD2. CDR1 is MNHEY, CDR2 SMNVEV, per germline (reference sequence). The CDR3 is 16 amino acids. Trimming took 3 bases from V and 0 from J; bases not matched to a gene: 6.